This entry lists 3 T cell receptor beta chains sequenced from one sample in a study of tumor-infiltrating lymphocytes in primary liver carcinoma. Unsorted whole blood yielded the blood RNA, and germline DNA was also extracted. A constant-region primer served to make TCR beta cDNA from approximately 490 ng total RNA. What produced the TCR beta libraries was three nested multiplex PCR rounds using slightly modified ARM-PCR. Rounds one and two of PCR, each of around 11 cycles, were primed with TRBV1-TRBV30 forward primers and a C-beta reverse primer. One entry per CDR3 protein, called by TCRdb with MiXCR from the multiplex PCR reads. The sample includes 150,000 to 200,000 distinct CDR3 sequences, 60% of them seen just once. Sequencing was carried out using peripheral blood. All receptors come from a man aged 35-49 years with primary liver carcinoma and hepatitis B virus infection.

About this clonotype: The junction does not match germline at one end; this may be a read error. The chain uses TRBV7-8 and TRBJ2-3; TRBD2 matches at 15 bases. Germline V gene lookup returns CDR1 SGHVS and CDR2 FQNEAQ. The CDR3 has 19 amino acids. DNA of the CDR3: TGTGCCAGCAGCCGAAATAAGGACGGGACTAGCGGGAGGACAGATACGCAGTACTTT. Translated: CASSRNKDGTSGRTDTQYF. The entire variable domain, with the rest obtained from reference TRBV7-8 and TRBJ2-3, is as follows: GAGVSQSPRYKVAKRGQDVALRCDPISGHVSLFWYQQALGQGPEFLTYFQNEAQLDKSGLPSDRFFAERPEGSVSTLKIQRTQQEDSAVYLCASSRNKDGTSGRTDTQYFGPGTRLTVL.

Regarding this clonotype: The junction and the germline gene differ at one end; a read error may be behind it. J is TRBJ1-1 and V is TRBV4-1, with 7 bases matching TRBD1. Germline V gives CDR1 MGHRA, CDR2 YSYEKL. This CDR3 has 15 amino acids. CDR3 DNA sequence: TGCGCCAACAGCCAACTCAGGGGGGGTGACACTGAAGCTGTCTTT. Encoded protein: CANSQLRGGDTEAVF.

In regard to this clonotype: Likely a read error: the CDR3 ends without its conserved phenylalanine or tryptophan. V usage is TRBV6-5 and J usage is TRBJ2-7; 14 bases are a match to TRBD2. V lost 9 bases, J lost 4 bases, and 11 bases stayed unmatched. The CDR3 extends over 16 amino acids. In germline, CDR1 is MNHEY, CDR2 SVGAGI. The CDR3 protein is CASGSGTSGRRYEQYS. In nucleotides, the CDR3 is TGTGCCAGTGGCTCCGGGACTAGCGGGAGAAGGTACGAGCAGTACTCC.